The 10 T cell receptor beta chains in this list originate from one sample, sequenced in a study of blood T cell repertoires in COVID-19. Method: immunoSEQ multiplex PCR; TCRdb's copy keeps in-frame clones and lacks some. The repertoire has under 250,000 clones, around 86% of them found once; the top ten carry about 6%. Sequencing used peripheral blood. The receptors stem from a man between 60 and 75 years old who had recovered from COVID-19.

The V and J genes are TRBV5-4 and TRBJ2-7; TRBD1 aligns across 8 bases. Losses at the gene ends were 2 bases for V and 5 bases for J; bases not matched to a gene: 3. This CDR3 has 13 residues. Germline CDR1 reads SGHNT; CDR2 reads YYREEE (reference sequence). CDR3 sequence: CASSFQGADEQYF. The CDR3 bases are TGTGCCAGCAGCTTTCAGGGGGCCGACGAGCAGTACTTC.

This clone was observed once. The chain links TRBV27 to TRBJ2-3; 8 bases agree with TRBD1. CDR1 MNHEY and CDR2 SMNVEV come from the germline V gene (reference sequence). J was trimmed by 0 bases and V by 5 bases; bases with no gene match: 7. The CDR3 spans 16 residues. CDR3 coding DNA: TGTGCCAGCAGTGGATGGACAGGGCCTAGCACAGATACGCAGTATTTT. This codes for CASSGWTGPSTDTQYF.

This chain joins TRBV5-4 and TRBJ2-7; possible D gene TRBD1, 6 bases. This CDR3 is built from 15 residues. V was clipped by 4 bases and J by 0 bases, with 14 bases between them. Germline CDR1 is SGHNT and CDR2 is YYREEE (reference sequence). The CDR3 here is CASSDVQGFSYEQYF. CDR3 coding DNA: TGTGCCAGCAGCGATGTACAGGGTTTCTCCTACGAGCAGTACTTC.

For this clone: Distinct nucleotide sequences in the sample also encode this CDR3. The chain joins TRBV7-3 to TRBJ1-2, with 8 nucleotides matching TRBD1. The CDR3 loop spans 13 amino acids. The J segment lost 5 bases and the V segment lost 5 bases, leaving 4 bases of the junction unmatched. The germline gives CDR1 SGHTA, CDR2 FQGTGA. CDR3 amino acids: CASSPGQGYGYTF. CDR3 in DNA: TGTGCCAGCAGCCCAGGACAGGGATATGGCTACACCTTC.

This rearrangement joins TRBV20-1 to TRBJ2-7, with 10 bases matching TRBD1. With V trimmed by 3 bases and J by 6 bases, 14 bases remained unmatched. Germline V CDR1 and CDR2: DFQATT, SNEGSKA (reference sequence). The CDR3 length is 16 residues. For the CDR3, the DNA is TGCAGTGCTAGTGTGGCCCCGCCGGGACAGGGGATCGAGCAGTACTTC. Encoded protein: CSASVAPPGQGIEQYF.

The chain joins TRBV5-5 to TRBJ1-3; 7 nucleotides match TRBD1. The CDR3 sequence is 15 residues long. The V segment lost 4 bases and the J segment 2 bases; nucleotides outside the gene matches: 6. Germline V gene data show CDR1 as SGHKS and CDR2 as YYEKEE (reference sequence). The CDR3 sequence is CASSPRTGPGNTIYF. CDR3 coding DNA: TGTGCCAGCAGCCCCCGGACAGGTCCTGGAAACACCATATATTTT.

The chain links TRBV4-1 to TRBJ2-7, with 10 bases lining up with TRBD2. CDR3 length equals 14 residues. Germline V gene data show CDR1 as MGHRA and CDR2 as YSYEKL. V dropped 3 bases and J dropped 6; count of bases not matched to a gene: 5. In DNA, the CDR3 is TGCGCCAGCAGCCAGATGGGGACTAGCGCCGAGCAGTACTTC. It is translated as CASSQMGTSAEQYF.

V and J are TRBV11-2 and TRBJ2-1; 10 bases match TRBD2. Trimming took 1 base from V and 7 from J; bases not matched to a gene: 7. Germline V gene lookup returns CDR1 SGHAT and CDR2 FQNNGV. CDR3 size: 16 residues. The CDR3 loop is CASSLVLSGRWNEQFF. CDR3 nucleotides: TGTGCCAGCAGCTTAGTTCTTAGCGGGAGGTGGAATGAGCAGTTCTTC.

V gene TRBV24-1 combines with J gene TRBJ2-7, with a tentative D call TRBD1 (5 bases). The V gene's germline CDR1 is KGHDR and CDR2 SFDVKD. With 4 bases removed from V and 2 bases from J, the gap between germline ends came to 14 bases. CDR3 length: 15 amino acids. The CDR3 sequence is CATSDCDRVAYEQYF. The DNA for the CDR3 is TGTGCCACCAGTGACTGTGACAGAGTAGCCTACGAGCAGTACTTC.

The gene calls are TRBV18 and TRBJ2-7; tentatively, D is TRBD1 (6 bases). Germline lookup yields CDR1 KGHSH and CDR2 LQKENI. With 4 bases removed from V and 1 base from J, the gap between germline ends came to 11 bases. There are 14 residues in the CDR3. In DNA form, the CDR3 reads TGTGCCAGCTCACTCTGGCAGGGGTCCTACGAGCAGTACTTC. Translation gives CASSLWQGSYEQYF.